The T cell receptor beta chain described here comes from a study of shared clonotypes between healthy human individuals. The CDR3 is 15 residues long. V gave up 3 bases and J gave up 2 bases, with 14 bases separating them. Germline-derived CDR1 and CDR2 are SGDLS and YYNGEE. CD8 cells classed as naive were CD45RO-negative and positively selected for CCR7, excluding terminally differentiated effector memory CD45RA+ cells. Assay used: immunoSEQ multiplex PCR; TCRdb lists only in-frame clones, some missing. The sample carries about 2 million clones, about 95% recorded once. The sequence was obtained from a man aged 18 to 30 in good health. Sequencing used naive CD8+ T cells sorted from blood. The chain recombines TRBV9 with TRBJ2-5, with D perhaps TRBD2 (6 bases). CDR3: CASSAPRGGQETQYF. The CDR3 region has the DNA TGTGCCAGCAGCGCCCCAAGAGGAGGGCAAGAGACCCAGTACTTC.